This entry lists 23 T cell receptor beta chains sequenced from one sample in a study of T cell responses to AZD1222 COVID-19 vaccine. Clones were sequenced by immunoSEQ multiplex PCR, and TCRdb holds only the in-frame ones, with some missing. The table includes 130,000 to 150,000 clones, 85% to 95% detected once. Source: peripheral blood, taken on day 0 of AZD1222 vaccination. These receptor sequences come from an adult in good health.

As DNA, the CDR3 is TGTGCCAGCAGTTTCGAGGGGTCCTATAATTCACCCCTCCACTTT. It yields the protein CASSFEGSYNSPLHF. V usage is TRBV27 and J usage is TRBJ1-6, with D possibly TRBD1 on 5 matching bases. The V end was cut by 3 bases, the J end by 1 base, with 7 bases between. Germline V gene data show CDR1 as MNHEY and CDR2 as SMNVEV (reference sequence). The CDR3 loop spans 15 amino acids.

The chain recombines TRBV5-1 with TRBJ2-5; 13 bases fit TRBD2. V was pared by 2 bases and J by 5 bases, with 6 bases of the junction left unmatched. Germline V CDR1 and CDR2: SGHRS, YFSETQ. The CDR3 covers 16 residues. Here the CDR3 reads CASSFRTSGGWETQYF. The DNA of the CDR3 is TGCGCCAGCAGCTTCCGGACTAGCGGGGGATGGGAGACCCAGTACTTC.

This chain joins TRBV29-1 and TRBJ1-2; a weak D match, TRBD1 (5 bases). The V end was cut by 5 bases, the J end by 0 bases, with 13 bases between. The CDR3 is 14 residues long. Germline assignment: CDR1 SQVTM and CDR2 ANQGSEA. The CDR3 sequence is CSVPLGGPNYGYTF. The CDR3 region has the DNA TGCAGCGTTCCCCTTGGGGGACCTAACTATGGCTACACCTTC. Full variable domain (missing parts from reference TRBV29-1 and TRBJ1-2): SAVISQKPSRDICQRGTSLTIQCQVDSQVTMMFWYRQQPGQSLTLIATANQGSEATYESGFVIDKFPISRPNLTFSTLTVSNMSPEDSSIYLCSVPLGGPNYGYTFGSGTRLTVV.

This sequence joins TRBV6-4 and TRBJ2-3; possible D gene TRBD2, 5 bases. This CDR3 is built from 17 residues. Trimming removed 0 bases at V and 6 bases at J, with 19 bases between. Germline CDR1 reads MRHNA; CDR2 reads SNTAGT. CDR3 protein: CASSDSTGTSRSDTQYF. CDR3 bases: TGTGCCAGCAGTGACTCGACGGGTACTAGTAGATCGGATACGCAGTATTTT.

The chain recombines TRBV7-3 with TRBJ2-1; 10 positions match TRBD2. The CDR3 sequence is 16 residues long. CDR1 is SGHTA and CDR2 is FQGTGA in the germline V gene. V was pared by 4 bases and J by 4 bases, with 7 bases of the junction left unmatched. CDR3: CASSSASGRGYNEQFF. CDR3 DNA sequence: TGTGCCAGCAGCTCGGCTAGCGGGAGAGGTTACAATGAGCAGTTCTTC.

The chain recombines TRBV12-3 or TRBV12-4 with TRBJ1-3; D unclear. This CDR3 is 13 amino acids long. V dropped 2 bases and J dropped 6 bases, with 8 bases sitting between them. Here the CDR3 DNA reads TGTGCCAGCAGTTTATCCGGGGTAAACACCATATATTTT. Its translation: CASSLSGVNTIYF.

The chain carries TRBV19 and TRBJ1-2; the D gene is possibly TRBD1 (5 bases). The V gene lost 6 bases and the J gene lost 6 bases, with 11 bases spanning the gap. The germline CDR1 and CDR2 sequences are LNHDA and SQIVND (reference sequence). CDR3 length: 12 amino acids. The CDR3 sequence is CASRDSGDGYTF. DNA of the CDR3: TGTGCCAGTAGAGACTCGGGGGATGGCTACACCTTC.

The rearrangement uses TRBV24-1 and TRBJ2-4; D call uncertain. There are 16 residues in the CDR3. V was shortened by 2 bases and J by 1 base, with 11 bases between the two germline ends. Per the germline V gene, CDR1 is KGHDR and CDR2 is SFDVKD. The CDR3 coding sequence is TGTGCCACCAGTGATTCGGGCGTAGGGGCCAAAAACATTCAGTACTTC. This translates into CATSDSGVGAKNIQYF.

V is TRBV11-2 and J is TRBJ2-3, with 7 positions matching TRBD1. The V gene's germline CDR1 is SGHAT and CDR2 FQNNGV. With V trimmed by 6 bases and J by 1 base, 4 bases remained unmatched. There are 14 residues in the CDR3. The DNA for the CDR3 is TGTGCCAGCAGGCCAACAGGGGGCACAGATACGCAGTATTTT. Translation: CASRPTGGTDTQYF.

The chain couples TRBV9 to TRBJ2-7, with 7 bases aligning to TRBD1. The V and J ends lost 4 bases and 0 bases, in that order; junction bases with no gene match: 10. Germline CDR1 reads SGDLS; CDR2 reads YYNGEE. The CDR3 is 16 amino acids. The CDR3 DNA reads as TGTGCCAGCAGCCCACGGACAGGCTCTAGCTCCTACGAGCAGTACTTC. Its translation is CASSPRTGSSSYEQYF.

The J gene is TRBJ1-1, the V gene TRBV5-8, with D maybe TRBD1 (6 bases). Germline values: CDR1 SGHTS, CDR2 YDEGEE. This CDR3 contains 15 residues. The V end was cut by 4 bases, the J end by 5 bases, with 18 bases between. The CDR3 DNA reads as TGTGCCAGCAGCGCCATAGGGGGGGCGAGGACTGAAGCTTTCTTT. It encodes CASSAIGGARTEAFF.

The chain links TRBV2 to TRBJ2-4; no reliable D call. V lost 7 bases to trimming and J lost 2 bases, with 12 bases between them. This CDR3 region has 14 residues. Germline-derived CDR1 and CDR2 are SNHLY and FYNNEI. CDR3 residues: CASTQSLPKNIQYF. CDR3 coding DNA: TGTGCCAGCACACAGAGCCTTCCCAAAAACATTCAGTACTTC.

CDR3 sequence reads: CASSPQGFLTEAFF. The CDR3 DNA is TGCGCCAGCAGCCCGCAGGGGTTTTTAACTGAAGCTTTCTTT. The genes are TRBV5-1 and TRBJ1-1; D might be TRBD1 (6 bases). The CDR3 has 14 residues. V shed 4 bases and J shed 5 bases, with 15 bases lying between them. Per germline, CDR1 SGHRS and CDR2 YFSETQ.

This chain's CDR3 is CASSLQGEKLFF. The CDR3 nucleotides are TGTGCCAGCAGCCTCCAAGGGGAAAAACTGTTTTTT. This chain links TRBV11-2 with TRBJ1-4; D ambiguous. The CDR3 has 12 amino acids. The V gene lost 5 bases and the J gene lost 8 bases, with 9 bases spanning the gap. Germline V gene sequence: CDR1 SGHAT, CDR2 FQNNGV.

This chain connects TRBV6-1 to TRBJ2-3; 10 bases line up with TRBD2. The CDR3 contains 18 residues. Germline V gene sequence: CDR1 MNHNS, CDR2 SASEGT. With V trimmed by 4 bases and J by 0 bases, 10 bases remained unmatched. CDR3 amino acids: CASSAPPLTSGSTDTQYF. As DNA, the CDR3 is TGTGCCAGCAGTGCTCCACCTCTGACTAGCGGGAGCACAGATACGCAGTATTTT.

The chain couples TRBV19 to TRBJ1-5; the match to TRBD1 covers 7 bases. Trimming took 1 base from V and 3 from J; bases not matched to a gene: 6. This CDR3 spans 16 amino acids. Per germline, CDR1 LNHDA and CDR2 SQIVND (reference sequence). As DNA, the CDR3 is TGTGCCAGTAGTATAGGAGACAGGGTGATCAATCAGCCCCAGCATTTT. The encoded protein is CASSIGDRVINQPQHF.

This rearrangement joins TRBV11-3 to TRBJ2-2, with 11 bases aligning to TRBD2. The CDR3 length is 16 residues. In germline, CDR1 is SGHNT, CDR2 YENEEA. J was trimmed by 4 bases and V by 1 base; bases with no gene match: 2. The CDR3 spells CASSLGLAGFTGELFF. The CDR3 DNA reads TGTGCCAGCAGCTTAGGACTAGCGGGGTTCACCGGGGAGCTGTTTTTT.

This chain connects TRBV23-1 to TRBJ1-3; 7 bases match TRBD1. TRBV23-1 is flagged as an ORF with uncertain function. This CDR3 has 15 amino acids. The V and J ends lost 8 bases and 2 bases, in that order; junction bases with no gene match: 9. The CDR3: CASPPGQSPGNTIYF. Here the CDR3 DNA reads TGCGCCAGCCCTCCGGGACAGTCCCCTGGAAACACCATATATTTT.

This clone was counted only a few times. The CDR3 DNA sequence: TGTGCCACCAGCAGACCTCTCCACAATGAGCAGTTCTTC. It encodes CATSRPLHNEQFF. This sequence joins TRBV15 and TRBJ2-1; D unclear. V lost 2 bases to trimming and J lost 5 bases, with 7 bases between them. The germline V gene has CDR1 LNHNV and CDR2 YYDKDF (reference sequence). CDR3 length: 13 amino acids.

The chain combines TRBV11-2 with TRBJ2-7; TRBD2 matches at 11 bases. Germline lookup yields CDR1 SGHAT and CDR2 FQNNGV. The CDR3 loop spans 17 amino acids. Trimming took 5 bases from V and 5 from J; bases not matched to a gene: 14. The CDR3, as DNA: TGTGCCAGCAGCCCAGCTAGCGGGAGGTTATACGTGAACGAGCAGTACTTC. Encoded protein: CASSPASGRLYVNEQYF.

The J gene is TRBJ1-1, the V gene TRBV7-9; D perhaps matches TRBD1 (5 bases). The V gene lost 0 bases and the J gene lost 7 bases, with 9 bases spanning the gap. This CDR3 is built from 13 residues. Per germline, CDR1 SEHNR and CDR2 FQNEAQ (reference sequence). CDR3 nucleotide sequence: TGTGCCAGCAGCTTAGCAGGCGACAGTGAAGCTTTCTTT. Residues: CASSLAGDSEAFF.

The V and J genes are TRBV5-1 and TRBJ2-7, with TRBD1 matching over 7 bases. The CDR3 spans 15 residues. In germline, CDR1 is SGHRS, CDR2 YFSETQ. After removal of 7 bases from V and 7 bases from J, the junction contained 17 bases not matched to a gene. The CDR3 nucleotides are TGCGCCAGCTCCATAGGGACAGATGCCTTGGATGAGCAGTACTTC. This codes for CASSIGTDALDEQYF.

The V call is TRBV6-5, the J call TRBJ1-3; 7 nucleotides align to TRBD1. V gave up 11 bases and J gave up 4 bases; unmatched junction bases: 5. From germline, CDR1 is MNHEY and CDR2 SVGAGI. The CDR3 is made up of 12 amino acids. The CDR3 sequence is CASRGLGNTIYF. The CDR3 nucleotides read TGTGCCTCAAGGGGGCTAGGAAACACCATATATTTT.